Listed below are T cell receptor beta chains from one sample, sequenced in a study of CD4 T cells in relation to SARS-CoV-2 and coronaviruses. The data were produced by immunoSEQ multiplex PCR, yet TCRdb's version contains in-frame clones alone and is incomplete. Among 30,000 to 45,000 clones listed, roughly 88% were seen once. The sequencing input was memory CD4+ T cells from PBMCs. Receptor source: an adult with COVID-19. The CDR3 runs from the conserved cysteine through the conserved F or W. Fields, in order: J gene, D gene, V gene, clone size, CDR3 length, CDR3 DNA, CDR3 protein. A D gene is named only where the DNA matches it firmly. Only some rows state a clone size, as once, few, many or a class for expanded clones.

TRBJ2-1 | . | TRBV12-3/TRBV12-4 | . | 12 | TGTGCCAGCAGTCCTCAAATAAATGAGCAGTTCTTC | CASSPQINEQFF
TRBJ2-5 | TRBD2 | TRBV27 | . | 14 | TGTGCCAGCAGTCCAGCGGGGCCACGGGAGACCCAGTACTTC | CASSPAGPRETQYF
TRBJ2-7 | . | TRBV5-5 | . | 13 | TGTGCCAGCAGTAGCAGGGTTTTTTACGAGCAGTACTTC | CASSSRVFYEQYF
TRBJ2-1 | TRBD2 | TRBV19 | . | 16 | TGTGCCAGTACCCCCGGGGACGGGGGGAAATACAATGAGCAGTTCTTC | CASTPGDGGKYNEQFF
TRBJ2-2 | TRBD2 | TRBV4-2 | . | 18 | TGTGCCAGCAGCCAAGAGACTAGCGGGGGGATAGACACCGGGGAGCTGTTTTTT | CASSQETSGGIDTGELFF
TRBJ2-1 | . | TRBV7-9 | . | 15 | TGTGCCAGCAGCTTAACAGAGAGCTCCTACAATGAGCAGTTCTTC | CASSLTESSYNEQFF
TRBJ2-4 | . | TRBV5-4 | once | 13 | TGTGCCAGCAGGGCCGGGCGGGAAAACATTCAGTACTTC | CASRAGRENIQYF
TRBJ2-2 | . | TRBV28 | . | 15 | TGTGCCAGCAGGTCCCAAGGCGGAACCGCCGGGGAGCTGTTTTTT | CASRSQGGTAGELFF
TRBJ2-5 | . | TRBV24-1 | . | 13 | TGTGCCACCAGTGATTCGTCGGGGGGCACCCAGTACTTC | CATSDSSGGTQYF
TRBJ1-2 | . | TRBV19 | . | 14 | TGTGCCAGTACTTCAGGGGCAATTAACTATGGCTACACCTTC | CASTSGAINYGYTF
TRBJ2-7 | . | TRBV5-6 | . | 13 | TGTGCCAGCAGCCCCAAACGGAAGGACGAGCAGTACTTC | CASSPKRKDEQYF
TRBJ2-1 | TRBD2 | TRBV3-1/TRBV3-2 | few | 16 | TGTGCCAGCAGCGTCTGGAGCGGGGGGGCCAGGAATGAGCAGTTCTTC | CASSVWSGGARNEQFF
TRBJ1-1 | TRBD1 | TRBV9 | . | 16 | TGTGCCAGCAGCGTAGCGGGACAGGGGGCCAAAACTGAAGCTTTCTTT | CASSVAGQGAKTEAFF
TRBJ2-3 | . | TRBV5-8 | . | 15 | TGTGCCAGCAGCTTAAGACCATCTAGCACAGATACGCAGTATTTT | CASSLRPSSTDTQYF
TRBJ2-7 | TRBD1 | TRBV19 | . | 14 | TGTGCCAGTAGTATGGGACAGGGGCCTTACGAGCAGTACTTC | CASSMGQGPYEQYF
TRBJ2-7 | TRBD2 | TRBV2 | once | 15 | TGTACCAGCAGGCTACTAGCGGGGGGGCGTCTCGAGCAGTACTTC | CTSRLLAGGRLEQYF
TRBJ2-3 | . | TRBV9 | once | 15 | TGTGCCAGCAGCGTAGCCCCCACTACCACAGATACGCAGTATTTT | CASSVAPTTTDTQYF
TRBJ1-6 | . | TRBV5-6 | . | 17 | TGTGCCAGCAGCTTGGGGTCTTTTAAGACCCTAAATTCACCCCTCCACTTT | CASSLGSFKTLNSPLHF
TRBJ2-1 | TRBD1 | TRBV4-1 | once | 15 | TGCGCCAGCAGCCAAGAGGGACAGGGGGCGGATGAGCAGTTCTTC | CASSQEGQGADEQFF
TRBJ1-1 | . | TRBV18 | . | 15 | TGTGCCAGCTCACCACCGAAGGGGTTAGGCACTGAAGCTTTCTTT | CASSPPKGLGTEAFF
TRBJ2-6 | . | TRBV7-8 | . | 16 | TGTGCCAGCAGCTTATATTGGGGGACGGGGGCCAACGTCCTGACTTTC | CASSLYWGTGANVLTF
TRBJ2-7 | . | TRBV7-7 | . | 15 | TGTGCTAGCAGCCCTAGTCCGGGACACTCCTACGAGCAGTACTTC | CASSPSPGHSYEQYF
TRBJ2-4 | . | TRBV19 | . | 15 | TGTGCCAGTAGTATACCTAACTTAGCCAAAAACATTCAGTACTTC | CASSIPNLAKNIQYF
TRBJ2-6 | . | TRBV10-3 | . | 13 | TGTGCCATCAGGGACTCTGGGGCCAACGTCCTGACTTTC | CAIRDSGANVLTF
TRBJ1-3 | TRBD1 | TRBV7-8 | . | 16 | TGTGCCATCCAGGAGGACAGGGGGCGAACTGGAAACACCATATATTTT | CAIQEDRGRTGNTIYF
TRBJ1-1 | TRBD1 | TRBV7-2 | . | 16 | TGTGCCAGCAGCTTGGGACAGACCACGGGGAACACTGAAGCTTTCTTT | CASSLGQTTGNTEAFF
TRBJ2-1 | . | TRBV9 | . | 15 | TGTGCCAGCAGCGTAAGGTGGGGGAAAGCGAATGAGCAGTTCTTC | CASSVRWGKANEQFF
TRBJ2-1 | . | TRBV30 | . | 13 | TGTGCCTGGACGGGGAGCTCCTACAATGAGCAGTTCTTC | CAWTGSSYNEQFF
TRBJ1-5 | . | TRBV14 | . | 15 | TGTGCCAGCAGCCAAGGAGGGGCCGAGGATCAGCCCCAGCATTTT | CASSQGGAEDQPQHF
TRBJ1-1 | . | TRBV10-1 | . | 15 | TGCGCCAGCAGTGAAAGGAAGGGGCATGACACTGAAGCTTTCTTT | CASSERKGHDTEAFF
TRBJ2-1 | TRBD1 | TRBV7-2 | . | 15 | TGTGCCAGCAGCTTAAGACAGGGGCCTTACAATGAGCAGTTCTTC | CASSLRQGPYNEQFF
TRBJ2-2 | TRBD1 | TRBV25-1 | . | 16 | TGTGCCAGCAGTGAACCAGGGGGCACGAACACCGGGGAGCTGTTTTTT | CASSEPGGTNTGELFF
TRBJ1-2 | TRBD1 | TRBV28 | . | 15 | TGTGCCAGCAGAGTTTCCGGGACAGGGTCCTATGGCTACACCTTC | CASRVSGTGSYGYTF
TRBJ2-4 | . | TRBV2 | . | 15 | TGTGCCAGCAGCGCCGGAGGTCCTGCCAAAAACATTCAGTACTTC | CASSAGGPAKNIQYF
TRBJ1-4 | . | TRBV19 | . | 15 | TGTGCCAGTAGTATAGCACTTGCAACTAATGAAAAACTGTTTTTT | CASSIALATNEKLFF
TRBJ1-5 | TRBD1 | TRBV28 | once | 16 | TGTGCCAGCAGTCCCAAGGGACAGGGGGATAATCAGCCCCAGCATTTT | CASSPKGQGDNQPQHF
TRBJ2-7 | TRBD1 | TRBV18 | . | 13 | TGTGCCAGCTCACCAGGGGACAGATACGAGCAGTACTTC | CASSPGDRYEQYF
TRBJ2-7 | . | TRBV2 | once | 16 | TGTGCCAGCATCGGGCCGCCGGCACAGGGAGGTCCCGAGCAGTACTTC | CASIGPPAQGGPEQYF
TRBJ2-3 | . | TRBV29-1 | . | 12 | TGCAGCGTTGCAGGGTCGACAGATACGCAGTATTTT | CSVAGSTDTQYF
TRBJ1-1 | . | TRBV23-1 | . | 13 | TGCGCCAGCGGGGGACACCAAGGTACTGAAGCTTTCTTT | CASGGHQGTEAFF
TRBJ1-2 | . | TRBV14 | . | 18 | TGTGCCAGCAGCCAAACCGCGTTACGCAGCACAGCTCACTATGGCTACACCTTC | CASSQTALRSTAHYGYTF
TRBJ2-2 | TRBD1 | TRBV5-4 | . | 17 | TGTGCCAGCAGCCCCTACTCCGGGACAGGGAACACCGGGGAGCTGTTTTTT | CASSPYSGTGNTGELFF